This T cell receptor (beta chain) was profiled in a study of blood T cell repertoires in COVID-19 (dated by TCRdb to 2020 to 2022). A note on the overall study: Samples covering the acute and convalescent phases of COVID-19 were provided by collaborators in the United States, Italy and Spain. The prospective study material was composed of cDNA or gDNA derived from T cells, B-cell-depleted T cells, or PBMCs. Subjects who had been exposed to COVID-19, were actively infected with it, or had recovered from it provided the deeply sampled blood TCRbeta repertoires that made up the dataset. The repertoires were released in a freely available public database meant as a resource for research on the immune response to SARS-CoV-2. Samples were obtained from the ongoing ImmuneRACE study (first 160 participants) and from about 1,300 subjects provided by 6 global collaborators. A de-identified subject ID, COVID-19 status, age in years and sex were almost always included in the sample metadata. Where HLA class I and class II types were available, the types were taken from metadata supplied by the sample provider, not from assay-based typing.

Broad study findings and their caveats: How much clinical and demographic metadata was included differed by source and by participant, and the metadata was provided uncurated.

The germline V gene (reference sequence) yields MNHEY for CDR1 and SMNVEV for CDR2. The CDR3 starts with the cysteine, ends with the phenylalanine, and has 16 residues. Only the CDR3 part of the read is kept: 48 bases, read in frame from the first base. V trim: 6 bases; J trim: 0 bases; unmatched bases: 7. The immunoSEQ Assay, a bias-controlled multiplex PCR, was used to amplify TCRbeta CDR3 regions from genomic DNA. The original pipeline was this. The number of nucleated cells in each sample was estimated by amplification of reference gene primers within the assay. To quantify the absolute abundance of each unique TCRbeta CDR3 rearrangement, sequence reads were collapsed and filtered. For each sample, productive Simpson clonality was calculated as the square root of Simpson's diversity index across productive rearrangements. Here the immuneACCESS table is served through TCRdb, limited to in-frame sequences with V and J called. Missing clones are a known gap in these copies; in checked studies unresolved V genes cover under half, and the rest lacks a known reason. The V and J calls and clone size are taken from that table; D and trimming were inferred from the DNA. The sample table contains 240,000 or so clones; only one count was recorded for roughly 90% of them. The biggest ten clones account for just over 7% of the sample.

A word on this clone: The antigen it recognizes is unknown. One base away there is no much larger clone; base qualities are not given.

Another Seattle source contributed samples from volunteer blood donors who had recovered from COVID-19. Each collaborating institution followed its own protocols to collect whole blood in K2EDTA tubes. For TCRbeta analysis, collaborators shipped samples as frozen whole blood, isolated PBMCs, or DNA extracted from either of those sample types. Rearrangement joined TRBV27 to TRBJ2-3; 9 nucleotides in the junction match TRBD2. The clonotype was recovered from a man aged 55 to 70 who had recovered from COVID-19. Specimen: peripheral blood. The base sequence is TGTGCCAGCAGCCGGACTAGCGTTACTAGCACAGATACGCAGTATTTT. Protein translation: CASSRTSVTSTDTQYF.